A selection of T cell receptor beta chains follows, all from one sample in a study of regulatory T cells in long-lasting Graves disease. One entry per CDR3 protein results from TCRdb running MiXCR on the multiplex PCR reads. Of about 610,000 distinct CDR3 sequences listed, around 16% were seen once; the top ten hold about 12%. These data were likewise used in another study, on T cells in Graves' hyperthyroidism and ophthalmopathy.

The sample consisted of peripheral blood mononuclear cells (PBMCs), taken at new diagnosis, from a patient treated with antithyroid drugs. The receptor source for this set is a man in his late teens or twenties with Graves disease. The CDR3 runs from the conserved cysteine through the conserved F or W. A D gene is named only where the DNA matches it firmly. The listing skips clone size in some rows; elsewhere it reads once, few, many or a size class.

abundance: few
d_gene: TRBD1
v_gene: TRBV19
j_gene: TRBJ1-4
CDR3nt: TGTGCCAGTAGTACCCGGACAGGGGGGAGCGAAAAACTGTTTTTT
CDR3aa: CASSTRTGGSEKLFF

abundance: .
d_gene: .
v_gene: TRBV6-1
j_gene: TRBJ2-2
CDR3nt: TGTGCCAACAGGCCCCTTCCGGGTCCTCCGGGCGGGGAGCTGTTTTTT
CDR3aa: CANRPLPGPPGGELFF

abundance: few
d_gene: TRBD2
v_gene: TRBV5-6
j_gene: TRBJ2-1
CDR3nt: TGTGCCAGCAGCGTTCTGGGGACTAGCGGATACAATGAGCAGTTCTTC
CDR3aa: CASSVLGTSGYNEQFF

abundance: .
d_gene: .
v_gene: TRBV7-9
j_gene: TRBJ2-7
CDR3nt: TGTGCCAGCAGCCCCGACGGGACACCCTTTGAGCAGTACTTC
CDR3aa: CASSPDGTPFEQYF

abundance: .
d_gene: TRBD1
v_gene: TRBV29-1
j_gene: TRBJ2-1
CDR3nt: TGCAGCGTCGAACTATTAAGTTACAGGGGGTCTCCAGATGAGCAGTTCTTC
CDR3aa: CSVELLSYRGSPDEQFF

abundance: many
d_gene: .
v_gene: TRBV10-3
j_gene: TRBJ2-7
CDR3nt: TGTGCCATCGGCCCTAAGGAGGGCGGCGAGCAGTACTTC
CDR3aa: CAIGPKEGGEQYF

abundance: few
d_gene: TRBD1
v_gene: TRBV6-1
j_gene: TRBJ2-2
CDR3nt: TGTGCCAGCAAACGACAGGGGAAGGGGGAGCTGTTTTTT
CDR3aa: CASKRQGKGELFF

abundance: many
d_gene: .
v_gene: TRBV5-1
j_gene: TRBJ2-7
CDR3nt: TGCGCCAGCAGCTTGGAACCGGTGGGTGCCTACGAGCAGTACTTC
CDR3aa: CASSLEPVGAYEQYF

abundance: few
d_gene: TRBD2
v_gene: TRBV28
j_gene: TRBJ2-1
CDR3nt: TGTGCCAGCAGTTACCTAGCGGCGTACAATGAGCAGTTCTTC
CDR3aa: CASSYLAAYNEQFF

abundance: few
d_gene: TRBD2
v_gene: TRBV3-1
j_gene: TRBJ2-5
CDR3nt: TGTGCCAGCAGCCAAGGGGACTACCTAACCTTCCGAGAGACCCAGTACTTC
CDR3aa: CASSQGDYLTFRETQYF

abundance: .
d_gene: .
v_gene: TRBV30
j_gene: TRBJ2-7
CDR3nt: TGTGCCTGGAGTGGAGGGCGGCGATACGAGCAGTACTTC
CDR3aa: CAWSGGRRYEQYF

abundance: few
d_gene: .
v_gene: TRBV28
j_gene: TRBJ2-7
CDR3nt: TGTGCCAGCACAAAAGGGAGCTCCTACGAGCAGTACTTC
CDR3aa: CASTKGSSYEQYF

abundance: .
d_gene: .
v_gene: TRBV4-2
j_gene: TRBJ1-2
CDR3nt: TGTGCCAGCAGCTCCCGAACCTTTTACGGCTACACCTTC
CDR3aa: CASSSRTFYGYTF

abundance: few
d_gene: TRBD1
v_gene: TRBV27
j_gene: TRBJ1-4
CDR3nt: TGTGCCAGCAGTGACAGGGAAACTAATGAAAAACTGTTTTTT
CDR3aa: CASSDRETNEKLFF

abundance: .
d_gene: TRBD1
v_gene: TRBV7-6
j_gene: TRBJ2-7
CDR3nt: TGTGCCAGCAGCCCTAAAGCCGGGACAGGGATCGAGCAGTACTTC
CDR3aa: CASSPKAGTGIEQYF

abundance: .
d_gene: TRBD1
v_gene: TRBV19
j_gene: TRBJ1-5
CDR3nt: TGTGCCACCAAAAGGGACAGGAGGGAACAGCCCCAGCATTTT
CDR3aa: CATKRDRREQPQHF

abundance: many
d_gene: TRBD2
v_gene: TRBV3-1
j_gene: TRBJ2-5
CDR3nt: TGTGCCAGCAGCCCACTAACCGGCGGGAGGGACCAAGAGACCCAGTACTTC
CDR3aa: CASSPLTGGRDQETQYF

abundance: few
d_gene: .
v_gene: TRBV5-6
j_gene: TRBJ2-6
CDR3nt: TGTGCCAGCAGCGAAGCCGACATATCTGGGGCCAACGTCCTGACTTTC
CDR3aa: CASSEADISGANVLTF

abundance: many
d_gene: .
v_gene: TRBV12-3/TRBV12-4
j_gene: TRBJ1-2
CDR3nt: TGTGCCAGCAGTAGTCGGGCATCGCCTATCGGCTACACCTTC
CDR3aa: CASSSRASPIGYTF

abundance: many
d_gene: TRBD2
v_gene: TRBV9
j_gene: TRBJ2-5
CDR3nt: TGTGCCAGCAGCGTAGTAGCGGGATACCAAGAGACCCAGTACTTC
CDR3aa: CASSVVAGYQETQYF

abundance: .
d_gene: .
v_gene: TRBV7-6
j_gene: TRBJ1-1
CDR3nt: TGTGCCAGCAGCTTAAATCTTGAGGGAGGCACTGAAGCTTTCTTT
CDR3aa: CASSLNLEGGTEAFF

abundance: few
d_gene: TRBD2
v_gene: TRBV7-9
j_gene: TRBJ2-1
CDR3nt: TGTGCCAGCAGCTTAGAAATCAGCATAATAGCGGGAGGACCCTACAATGAGCAGTTCTTC
CDR3aa: CASSLEISIIAGGPYNEQFF

abundance: many
d_gene: TRBD1
v_gene: TRBV28
j_gene: TRBJ2-7
CDR3nt: TGTGCCAGCCCACGGTTAGGGGGCGAAGGGTACACCTACGAGCAGTACTTC
CDR3aa: CASPRLGGEGYTYEQYF

abundance: few
d_gene: TRBD2
v_gene: TRBV12-3/TRBV12-4
j_gene: TRBJ2-5
CDR3nt: TGTGCCAGCAGTTCCCCGGGACTAGCGGGAGCAGAGACCCAGTACTTC
CDR3aa: CASSSPGLAGAETQYF

abundance: few
d_gene: .
v_gene: TRBV20-1
j_gene: TRBJ2-6
CDR3nt: TGCAGTGCTACGCCCGGGGCCAACGTCCTGACTTTC
CDR3aa: CSATPGANVLTF

abundance: many
d_gene: TRBD1
v_gene: TRBV6-1
j_gene: TRBJ1-1
CDR3nt: TGTGCCAGCAGTACGACAGGGGTAACGGCGGTAGCTTTCTTT
CDR3aa: CASSTTGVTAVAFF

abundance: few
d_gene: .
v_gene: TRBV27
j_gene: TRBJ1-2
CDR3nt: TGTGCCAGCAGGGACTCCGACGTATTTAACTATGGCTACACCTTC
CDR3aa: CASRDSDVFNYGYTF

abundance: .
d_gene: .
v_gene: TRBV29-1
j_gene: TRBJ1-1
CDR3nt: TGCAGCGTTGAACGCATGGGCGGTCTAGGTGAAGCTTTCTTT
CDR3aa: CSVERMGGLGEAFF

abundance: many
d_gene: .
v_gene: TRBV7-9
j_gene: TRBJ2-7
CDR3nt: TGTGCCAGCAGCTTAGCGCTGGCCTACGAGCAGTACTTC
CDR3aa: CASSLALAYEQYF

abundance: many
d_gene: .
v_gene: TRBV28
j_gene: TRBJ1-5
CDR3nt: TGTGCCAGCAGTTTGCCACATGGTACGGGCAATCAGCCCCAGCATTTT
CDR3aa: CASSLPHGTGNQPQHF

abundance: many
d_gene: .
v_gene: TRBV12-5
j_gene: TRBJ2-2
CDR3nt: TGTGCTAGTGGGGACCCTGTTGGGGACGGGCAACCGAACACCGGGGAGCTGTTTTTT
CDR3aa: CASGDPVGDGQPNTGELFF

abundance: many
d_gene: .
v_gene: TRBV5-1
j_gene: TRBJ2-3
CDR3nt: TGCGCCAGCAGCCCGAATGGGCCCGCAGATACGCAGTATTTT
CDR3aa: CASSPNGPADTQYF

abundance: .
d_gene: TRBD2
v_gene: TRBV24-1
j_gene: TRBJ2-1
CDR3nt: TGTGCCACCAGTGATCAACTAGCGAATCGGCAGTTCTTC
CDR3aa: CATSDQLANRQFF

abundance: many
d_gene: TRBD1
v_gene: TRBV13
j_gene: TRBJ2-7
CDR3nt: TGTGCCAGCAGCTTAGACAGGGGGCACTACGAGCAGTACTTC
CDR3aa: CASSLDRGHYEQYF

abundance: .
d_gene: TRBD2
v_gene: TRBV9
j_gene: TRBJ2-1
CDR3nt: TGTGCCAGCATTCCGACTAGCGGGAGTAATGAGCAGTTCTTC
CDR3aa: CASIPTSGSNEQFF

abundance: few
d_gene: .
v_gene: TRBV2
j_gene: TRBJ1-4
CDR3nt: TGTGCCAGCAGTGATCCCCCGGGAGGGGAAAAACTGTTTTTT
CDR3aa: CASSDPPGGEKLFF

abundance: .
d_gene: TRBD1
v_gene: TRBV5-1
j_gene: TRBJ2-7
CDR3nt: TGCGCCAGCAGCCTTACCTCCGGGGACAGGGGTCTCCACGAGCAGTACTTC
CDR3aa: CASSLTSGDRGLHEQYF

abundance: many
d_gene: TRBD2
v_gene: TRBV4-1
j_gene: TRBJ2-1
CDR3nt: TGCGCCAGCAGCCAAGACGGATCTAGCGGAGCCTACAATGAGCAGTTCTTC
CDR3aa: CASSQDGSSGAYNEQFF

abundance: many
d_gene: .
v_gene: TRBV11-2
j_gene: TRBJ2-3
CDR3nt: TGTGCCAGCAGCCTCGGGGGAGACAGCACAGATACGCAGTATTTT
CDR3aa: CASSLGGDSTDTQYF

abundance: .
d_gene: TRBD1
v_gene: TRBV27
j_gene: TRBJ1-1
CDR3nt: TGTGCCAGCAGTACCCGACAGGGGGTGCACACTGAAGCTTTCTTT
CDR3aa: CASSTRQGVHTEAFF

abundance: many
d_gene: .
v_gene: TRBV7-9
j_gene: TRBJ2-1
CDR3nt: TGTGCCAGCAGCTTAGACGGGAGTTCCTACAATGAGCAGTTCTTC
CDR3aa: CASSLDGSSYNEQFF

abundance: .
d_gene: .
v_gene: TRBV18
j_gene: TRBJ1-1
CDR3nt: TGTGCCAGCTCAAAAAGAGGCCCTTCGGGGACTGAAGCTTTCTTT
CDR3aa: CASSKRGPSGTEAFF

abundance: many
d_gene: .
v_gene: TRBV28
j_gene: TRBJ2-3
CDR3nt: TGTGCCAGCAGTTTCTCAGCGGGCACAGATACGCAGTATTTT
CDR3aa: CASSFSAGTDTQYF

abundance: .
d_gene: .
v_gene: TRBV7-9
j_gene: TRBJ1-6
CDR3nt: TGTGCCAGCAGCTTAGAACGGAATAATTCACCCCTCCACTTT
CDR3aa: CASSLERNNSPLHF

abundance: few
d_gene: TRBD1
v_gene: TRBV20-1
j_gene: TRBJ2-7
CDR3nt: TGCAGCGCCCAGGGGTGGCAGGGGGCGGTAAATTCCTACGAGCAGTACTTC
CDR3aa: CSAQGWQGAVNSYEQYF

abundance: .
d_gene: .
v_gene: TRBV5-1
j_gene: TRBJ1-6
CDR3nt: TGCGCCAGCAGCTTGAGGGCAGGGGCTAATTCACCCCTCCACTTT
CDR3aa: CASSLRAGANSPLHF

abundance: many
d_gene: .
v_gene: TRBV29-1
j_gene: TRBJ1-5
CDR3nt: TGCAGCGTTGTCGAAAATAGCAATCAGCCCCAGCATTTT
CDR3aa: CSVVENSNQPQHF

abundance: .
d_gene: TRBD1
v_gene: TRBV2
j_gene: TRBJ1-1
CDR3nt: TGTGCCAGCACTCGACAGGGGAACACTGAAGCTTTCTTT
CDR3aa: CASTRQGNTEAFF

abundance: .
d_gene: .
v_gene: TRBV7-9
j_gene: TRBJ1-1
CDR3nt: TGTGCCAGCAGCTTAGCAGGGATTGGAGCTTTCTTT
CDR3aa: CASSLAGIGAFF

abundance: few
d_gene: .
v_gene: TRBV11-1
j_gene: TRBJ2-5
CDR3nt: TGTGCCAGCAGCTCCCACCAGGGTGGGAGAGACCAAGAGACCCAGTACTTC
CDR3aa: CASSSHQGGRDQETQYF

abundance: many
d_gene: .
v_gene: TRBV11-1
j_gene: TRBJ2-6
CDR3nt: TGTGCCAGCAGCTGGGCAGGGGCCAACGTCCTGACTTTC
CDR3aa: CASSWAGANVLTF

abundance: many
d_gene: .
v_gene: TRBV2
j_gene: TRBJ2-3
CDR3nt: TGTGCCAGCAGGGCAGACGGCACAGATACGCAGTATTTT
CDR3aa: CASRADGTDTQYF